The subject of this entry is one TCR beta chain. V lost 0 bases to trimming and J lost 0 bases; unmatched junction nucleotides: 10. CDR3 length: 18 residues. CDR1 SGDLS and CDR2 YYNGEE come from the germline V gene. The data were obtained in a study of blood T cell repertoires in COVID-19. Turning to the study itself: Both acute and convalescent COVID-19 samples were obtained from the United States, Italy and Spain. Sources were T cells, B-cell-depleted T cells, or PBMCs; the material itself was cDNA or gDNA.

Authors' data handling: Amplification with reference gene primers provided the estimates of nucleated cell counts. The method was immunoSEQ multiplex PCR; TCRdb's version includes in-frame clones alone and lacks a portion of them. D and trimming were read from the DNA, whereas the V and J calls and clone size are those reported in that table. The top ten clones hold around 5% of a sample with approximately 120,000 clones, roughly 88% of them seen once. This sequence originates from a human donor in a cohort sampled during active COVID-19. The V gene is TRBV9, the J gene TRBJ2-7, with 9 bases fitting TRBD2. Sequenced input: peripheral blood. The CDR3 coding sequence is TGTGCCAGCAGCGTAGGGGAGGGTAGCGGGAGCCTCTCCTACGAGCAGTACTTC. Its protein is CASSVGEGSGSLSYEQYF.